This T cell receptor (beta chain) appears in the sequencing data of a study of blood T cell repertoires in COVID-19. Study background: COVID-19 samples, acute and convalescent, were from the United States, Italy and Spain. T cells, B-cell-depleted T cells, or PBMCs supplied cDNA or gDNA.

Source study methods: Counts of nucleated cells, estimated from reference gene primer amplification, were obtained. Assay used: immunoSEQ multiplex PCR; TCRdb lists only in-frame clones, some missing. V, J and clone size were drawn from that table, and D and trimming were deduced from the DNA. The sample yields roughly 230,000 clones, 80% to 85% seen once. Sequenced material: peripheral blood. This TCR was recovered from a man aged 45-60 years with active or convalescent COVID-19.

The DNA for the CDR3 is TGTGCCAGCAGCTTAGAGAGAAATCAGCCCCAGCATTTT. Residues: CASSLERNQPQHF. The chain joins TRBV11-2 to TRBJ1-5; D unresolved. With 0 bases removed from V and 4 bases from J, the gap between germline ends came to 4 bases. The germline V gene has CDR1 SGHAT and CDR2 FQNNGV. The CDR3 has 13 residues.